The 27 T cell receptor beta chains presented below share a single source sample, sequenced in a study of blood T cell repertoires in COVID-19. Data came from immunoSEQ multiplex PCR; TCRdb stores just in-frame clones and leaves some out. The table lists under 65,000 clones, just under 90% of them singletons. Sequencing input: peripheral blood. The receptors were gathered from a woman between 55 and 75 years old with COVID-19, enrolled during active disease.

The count of this clone is one. The chain links TRBV25-1 to TRBJ2-7; 11 bases match TRBD1. CDR1 and CDR2 from the germline V gene are MGHDK and SYGVNS. The CDR3 sequence is 17 residues long. J lost 6 bases, V lost 2 bases, and 12 bases had no gene match. This CDR3 reads CASSERPGQGVTGEQYF. The CDR3 DNA reads TGTGCCAGCAGTGAACGCCCGGGACAGGGGGTAACGGGCGAGCAGTACTTC.

This chain uses TRBV10-3 with TRBJ2-1; 10 bases match TRBD2. The germline V gene has CDR1 ENHRY and CDR2 SYGVKD. V was pared by 5 bases and J by 10 bases, with 11 bases of the junction left unmatched. The CDR3 consists of 15 residues. The CDR3 here is CAISSPGLAHSEQFF. The CDR3, as DNA: TGTGCCATCAGTTCACCGGGACTAGCGCATTCAGAGCAGTTCTTC.

V and J are TRBV9 and TRBJ2-5; 12 bases are a match to TRBD2. This CDR3 spans 17 amino acids. V gave up 2 bases and J gave up 4 bases; unmatched junction bases: 9. From germline, CDR1 is SGDLS and CDR2 YYNGEE. CDR3 residues: CASSVALAGGPGETQYF. The CDR3 region has the DNA TGTGCCAGCAGCGTGGCGCTAGCGGGAGGGCCAGGAGAGACCCAGTACTTC. The full variable domain, rest sourced from reference TRBV9 and TRBJ2-5, is DSGVTQTPKHLITATGQRVTLRCSPRSGDLSVYWYQQSLDQGLQFLIQYYNGEERAKGNILERFSAQQFPDLHSELNLSSLELGDSALYFCASSVALAGGPGETQYFGPGTRLLVL.

V usage is TRBV28 and J usage is TRBJ2-1; the match to TRBD2 covers 11 bases. Germline CDR1 reads MDHEN; CDR2 reads SYDVKM. The ends lost 7 bases at V and 0 bases at J; junction bases unmatched: 8. The CDR3 runs to 17 residues. This CDR3 reads CASTISGLAGSYNEQFF. The CDR3 nucleotides are TGTGCCAGCACAATTAGCGGACTAGCGGGCTCCTACAATGAGCAGTTCTTC.

This chain uses TRBV30 with TRBJ1-3; D gene uncertain. From germline, CDR1 is GTSNPN and CDR2 SVGIG (reference sequence). This CDR3 is built from 15 residues. Between the trimmed V and J ends, which lost 4 bases and 4 bases, there was a span of 17 bases. CDR3 nucleotides: TGTGCCTGGACCTACCCCAGAGCGTCCGGAAACACCATATATTTT. Protein: CAWTYPRASGNTIYF.

This chain uses TRBV4-2 with TRBJ1-1; the match to TRBD1 covers 8 bases. CDR1 LGHNA and CDR2 YNFKEQ come from the germline V gene. Unmatched junction bases numbered 2, after V lost 4 bases and J lost 1 base. The CDR3 totals 14 residues. The CDR3 region is CASSRGQGNTEAFF. The CDR3 DNA reads TGTGCCAGCAGCCGCGGACAGGGGAACACTGAAGCTTTCTTT.

This clone was seen only once. The chain recombines TRBV7-2 with TRBJ1-6; 10 bases map to TRBD1. The CDR3 is made up of 16 amino acids. V gave up 5 bases and J gave up 10 bases; unmatched junction bases: 11. CDR1 and CDR2 (germline): SGHTA, FQGNSA. The CDR3 here is CASSRGPGQGSSPLHF. The CDR3 nucleotides are TGTGCCAGCAGCCGGGGCCCGGGACAGGGGTCGTCACCCCTCCACTTT.

The chain combines TRBV11-3 with TRBJ2-7, with 7 bases lining up with TRBD1. CDR1 and CDR2 from the germline V gene are SGHNT and YENEEA. The CDR3 has 17 residues. Unmatched junction bases numbered 9, after V lost 1 base and J lost 0 bases. The CDR3 loop reads CASSLGSDRALSYEQYF. The CDR3 DNA reads as TGTGCCAGCAGCTTAGGATCAGACAGGGCCCTCTCCTACGAGCAGTACTTC.

V gene TRBV7-9 combines with J gene TRBJ1-1; 8 nucleotides match TRBD1. There are 17 residues in the CDR3. J was trimmed by 6 bases and V by 2 bases; bases with no gene match: 14. Germline CDR1 SEHNR, CDR2 FQNEAQ (reference sequence). CDR3 DNA sequence: TGTGCCAGCAGCTTATACAGGGACAGGCGACAAGTGGCTGAAGCTTTCTTT. Protein: CASSLYRDRRQVAEAFF.

This clone was seen a few times. The J gene is TRBJ1-6, the V gene TRBV18; D is perhaps TRBD1 (6 bases). The CDR3 spans 19 residues. The V gene lost 3 bases and the J gene lost 0 bases, with 18 bases spanning the gap. Germline assignment: CDR1 KGHSH and CDR2 LQKENI. CDR3 nucleotide sequence: TGTGCCAGCTCACCGAAAAACAGGGCTGGGAGCTCCTATAATTCACCCCTCCACTTT. This gives the protein CASSPKNRAGSSYNSPLHF. Full variable domain (remainder filled in from reference TRBV18 and TRBJ1-6): NAGVMQNPRHLVRRRGQEARLRCSPMKGHSHVYWYRQLPEEGLKFMVYLQKENIIDESGMPKERFSAEFPKEGPSILRIQQVVRGDSAAYFCASSPKNRAGSSYNSPLHFGNGTRLTVT.

The chain employs TRBV6-5 and TRBJ2-2, with D possibly TRBD2 on 6 matching bases. This CDR3 is built from 14 residues. The V gene lost 5 bases and the J gene lost 6 bases, with 13 bases spanning the gap. The germline CDR1 and CDR2 sequences are MNHEY and SVGAGI. Here the CDR3 reads CASSREWRAGELFF. As DNA, the CDR3 is TGTGCCAGCAGTCGGGAGTGGCGGGCCGGGGAGCTGTTTTTT.

The chain links TRBV7-3 to TRBJ2-7, with 7 nucleotides matching TRBD1. V shed 1 base, J shed 2 bases, and the junction held 5 bases outside the gene matches. CDR3 length: 15 residues. Germline V gene lookup returns CDR1 SGHTA and CDR2 FQGTGA. CDR3 nucleotide sequence: TGTGCCAGCAGCTTAAATCCCGGGACAGCCTACGAGCAGTACTTC. Protein product: CASSLNPGTAYEQYF.

The gene calls are TRBV10-1 and TRBJ2-1, with 8 bases fitting TRBD1. V lost 2 bases, J lost 14 bases, and 11 bases stayed unmatched. The CDR3 covers 14 residues. Germline values: CDR1 WNHNN, CDR2 SYGVQD (reference sequence). The CDR3 coding sequence is TGCGCCAGCAGTGAGCGGGAGACAGGGGAAAAGAAGTTCTTC. Encoded protein: CASSERETGEKKFF.

This chain links TRBV27 with TRBJ1-2, with a tentative D call TRBD1 (5 bases). The V and J ends lost 4 bases and 8 bases respectively, with 11 bases between them. The CDR3 loop spans 12 amino acids. Germline V gene data show CDR1 as MNHEY and CDR2 as SMNVEV (reference sequence). CDR3 loop: CASSSPGQGYTF. The CDR3 bases are TGTGCCAGCAGTTCCCCAGGGCAGGGCTACACCTTC.

The CDR3: CASSLEGSLQQYF. CDR3 coding DNA: TGTGCCAGCAGCTTAGAGGGCAGCCTTCAGCAGTACTTC. The V call is TRBV11-2, the J call TRBJ2-7; unclear D gene. V lost 0 bases, J lost 8 bases, and 11 bases lay in between. CDR3 length equals 13 residues. Germline lookup yields CDR1 SGHAT and CDR2 FQNNGV.

This chain uses TRBV6-1 with TRBJ1-1; D is unclear. V lost 3 bases and J lost 4, with 12 bases in between. Germline loops: CDR1 MNHNS, CDR2 SASEGT. This CDR3 region has 14 residues. The CDR3, as DNA: TGTGCCAGCAGTGACCGGGGATCGGGCACTGAAGCTTTCTTT. Amino acids: CASSDRGSGTEAFF.

The rearrangement joins TRBV3-1 (or the pseudogene TRBV3-2) to TRBJ2-5, with a weak D call TRBD1 (6 bases). The CDR3 contains 16 residues. Trimming removed 3 bases from V and 3 bases from J, with 17 bases in between. Germline V gene data show CDR1 as LGHDT and CDR2 as YNNKEL (reference sequence). This CDR3 is CASSQNLRGSEETQYF. In DNA form, the CDR3 reads TGTGCCAGCAGCCAGAACCTTAGGGGGTCGGAAGAGACCCAGTACTTC.

This chain connects TRBV6-5 to TRBJ1-6, with D unresolved. This CDR3 spans 13 amino acids. Trimming removed 10 bases from V and 9 bases from J, with 16 bases in between. Germline V gene lookup returns CDR1 MNHEY and CDR2 SVGAGI. As DNA, the CDR3 is TGTGCCACCAATGCCGCCCGGGGTTCACCCCTCCACTTT. It encodes CATNAARGSPLHF.

The chain recombines TRBV7-6 with TRBJ2-7, with 8 positions matching TRBD2. V was clipped by 2 bases and J by 6 bases; unmatched bases: 9. There are 15 residues in the CDR3. The germline gives CDR1 SGHVS, CDR2 FNYEAQ. The CDR3 nucleotides read TGTGCCAGCAGCTTACGAGATGGGACTAGTTCCGAGCAGTACTTC. Protein: CASSLRDGTSSEQYF.

The chain uses TRBV27 and TRBJ2-3, with 14 bases matching TRBD2. V gave up 3 bases and J gave up 5 bases; unmatched junction bases: 4. CDR1 is MNHEY, CDR2 SMNVEV, per germline (reference sequence). The CDR3 runs 16 residues. The CDR3 sequence is CASSFGTSGRIDTQYF. The CDR3 DNA reads TGTGCCAGCAGTTTCGGGACTAGCGGGAGAATAGATACGCAGTATTTT.

The chain carries TRBV28 and TRBJ1-5, with 9 positions matching TRBD1. The CDR3 is 14 residues long. Germline CDR1 and CDR2: MDHEN and SYDVKM. The J segment lost 6 bases and the V segment lost 9 bases, leaving 9 bases of the junction unmatched. The CDR3 loop is CASTGTGIFQPQHF. The CDR3 bases are TGTGCCAGTACCGGGACAGGGATATTTCAGCCCCAGCATTTT.

This clone was detected ten times or more. V usage is TRBV19 and J usage is TRBJ2-1; the match to TRBD2 covers 12 bases. Germline-derived CDR1 and CDR2 are LNHDA and SQIVND (reference sequence). V lost 4 bases to trimming and J lost 10 bases; unmatched junction nucleotides: 20. CDR3 size: 19 residues. The CDR3 bases are TGTGCCAGTAGTACCGGGGGACTAGCGGGCGGCGTCTTCATCAGGGAGCAGTTCTTC. Its translation: CASSTGGLAGGVFIREQFF. Looking up the rest from reference TRBV19 and TRBJ2-1 gives the full variable domain: DGGITQSPKYLFRKEGQNVTLSCEQNLNHDAMYWYRQDPGQGLRLIYYSQIVNDFQKGDIAEGYSVSREKKESFPLTVTSAQKNPTAFYLCASSTGGLAGGVFIREQFFGPGTRLTVL.

The chain links TRBV6-1 to TRBJ2-3, with 12 bases identical to TRBD2. Germline V gene data show CDR1 as MNHNS and CDR2 as SASEGT. The V and J ends lost 5 bases and 0 bases, in that order; junction bases with no gene match: 15. The CDR3 totals 20 residues. The CDR3 nucleotides are TGTGCCAGCAGTAAAGTGGTAGGCCTAGCGGGAGGGACTAGCACAGATACGCAGTATTTT. It yields the protein CASSKVVGLAGGTSTDTQYF.

The count of this clone is one. The rearrangement uses TRBV7-9 and TRBJ2-5; D possibly corresponds to TRBD2 (6 bases). CDR1 is SEHNR and CDR2 is FQNEAQ in the germline V gene (reference sequence). CDR3 length: 16 residues. The V and J ends lost 5 bases and 3 bases respectively, with 19 bases between them. CDR3 nucleotides: TGTGCCAGCAGCGACCCACTAGCTGGGGGAAAAGAGACCCAGTACTTC. Encoded protein: CASSDPLAGGKETQYF.

This clone turned up a few times. The CDR3 nucleotides are TGTGCCAGCAGCGTAGTGGAGGGCTATAGCACAGATACGCAGTATTTT. As protein: CASSVVEGYSTDTQYF. The rearrangement uses TRBV9 and TRBJ2-3; D is possibly TRBD2 (6 bases). The V gene lost 0 bases and the J gene lost 0 bases, with 11 bases spanning the gap. There are 16 residues in the CDR3. Germline CDR1 and CDR2: SGDLS and YYNGEE.

This chain joins TRBV7-2 and TRBJ2-1; D is ambiguous. V lost 0 bases and J lost 10, with 10 bases in between. Germline V gene sequence: CDR1 SGHTA, CDR2 FQGNSA. The CDR3 covers 13 residues. The CDR3 DNA sequence: TGTGCCAGCAGCTTAGCAGCTACGCGCGAGCAGTTCTTC. Its protein is CASSLAATREQFF.

The genes are TRBV21-1 and TRBJ2-5; the table assigns TRBD2, which was not confirmed against the DNA. TRBV21-1 is recorded as a pseudogene. The length of the CDR3 is 18 residues. The CDR3 coding sequence is TGTGCCAGCATCGTTGGGACTAGCGGGAGAGGGGTCCAAGAGACCCAGTACTTC. This gives the protein CASIVGTSGRGVQETQYF.